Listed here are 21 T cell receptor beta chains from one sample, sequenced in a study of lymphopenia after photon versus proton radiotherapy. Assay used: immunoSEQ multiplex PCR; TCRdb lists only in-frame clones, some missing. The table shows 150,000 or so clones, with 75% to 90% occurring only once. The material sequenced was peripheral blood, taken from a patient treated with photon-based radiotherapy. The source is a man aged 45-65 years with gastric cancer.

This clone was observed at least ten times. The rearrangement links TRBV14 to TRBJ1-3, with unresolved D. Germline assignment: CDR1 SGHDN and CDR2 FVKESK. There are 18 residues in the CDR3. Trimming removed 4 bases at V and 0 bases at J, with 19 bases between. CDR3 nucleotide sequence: TGTGCCAGCAGCCGAGTTCTGAACAGTCTCAACTCTGGAAACACCATATATTTT. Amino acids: CASSRVLNSLNSGNTIYF.

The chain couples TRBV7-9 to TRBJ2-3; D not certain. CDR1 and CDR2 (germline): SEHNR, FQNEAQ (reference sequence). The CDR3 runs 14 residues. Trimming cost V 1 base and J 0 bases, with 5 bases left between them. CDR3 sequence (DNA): TGTGCCAGCAGCTTAGACAGTAGCACAGATACGCAGTATTTT. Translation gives CASSLDSSTDTQYF.

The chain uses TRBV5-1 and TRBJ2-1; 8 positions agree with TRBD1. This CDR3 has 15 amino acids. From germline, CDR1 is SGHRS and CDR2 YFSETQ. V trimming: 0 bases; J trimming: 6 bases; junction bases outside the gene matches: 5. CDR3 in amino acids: CASSLVQGAGNEQFF. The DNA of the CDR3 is TGCGCCAGCAGCTTGGTGCAGGGGGCTGGCAATGAGCAGTTCTTC.

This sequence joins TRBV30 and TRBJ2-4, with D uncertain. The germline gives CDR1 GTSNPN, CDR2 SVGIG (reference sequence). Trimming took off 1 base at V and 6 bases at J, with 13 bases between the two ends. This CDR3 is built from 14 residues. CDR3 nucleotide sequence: TGTGCCTGGAGTGGGGTAGGCCGACCAAACATTCAGTACTTC. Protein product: CAWSGVGRPNIQYF.

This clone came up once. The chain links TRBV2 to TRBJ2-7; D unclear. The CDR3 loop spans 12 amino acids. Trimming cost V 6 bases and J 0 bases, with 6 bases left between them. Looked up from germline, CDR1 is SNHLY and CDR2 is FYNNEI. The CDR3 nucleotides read TGTGCCAGCAGGGCACTCTCCTACGAGCAGTACTTC. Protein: CASRALSYEQYF.

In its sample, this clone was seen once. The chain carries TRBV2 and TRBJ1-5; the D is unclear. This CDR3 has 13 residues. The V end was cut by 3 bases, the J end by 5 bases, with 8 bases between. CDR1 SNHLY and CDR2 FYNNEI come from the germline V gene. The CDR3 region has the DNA TGTGCCAGCAGTGAGAGTTTCTATCAGCCCCAGCATTTT. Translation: CASSESFYQPQHF.

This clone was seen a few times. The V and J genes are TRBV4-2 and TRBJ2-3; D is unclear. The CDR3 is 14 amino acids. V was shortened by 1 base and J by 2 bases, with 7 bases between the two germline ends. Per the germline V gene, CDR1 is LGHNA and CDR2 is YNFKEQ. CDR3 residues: CASSQALDTDTQYF. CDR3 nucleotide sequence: TGTGCCAGCAGCCAAGCGCTAGACACAGATACGCAGTATTTT.

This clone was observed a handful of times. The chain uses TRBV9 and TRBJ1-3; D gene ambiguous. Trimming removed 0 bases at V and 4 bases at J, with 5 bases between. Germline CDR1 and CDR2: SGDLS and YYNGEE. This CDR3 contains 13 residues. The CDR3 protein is CASSVGEGNTIYF. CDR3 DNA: TGTGCCAGCAGCGTAGGTGAGGGAAACACCATATATTTT.

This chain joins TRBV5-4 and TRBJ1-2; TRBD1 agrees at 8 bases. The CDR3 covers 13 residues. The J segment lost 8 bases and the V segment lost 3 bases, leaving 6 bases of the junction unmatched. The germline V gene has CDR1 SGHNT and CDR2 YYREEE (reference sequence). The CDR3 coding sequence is TGTGCCAGCAGCTCGGGACAGGTTGAGGGCTACACCTTC. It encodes CASSSGQVEGYTF.

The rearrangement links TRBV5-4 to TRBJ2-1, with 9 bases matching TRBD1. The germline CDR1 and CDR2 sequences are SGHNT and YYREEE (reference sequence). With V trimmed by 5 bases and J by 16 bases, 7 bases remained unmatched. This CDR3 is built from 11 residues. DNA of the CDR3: TGTGCCAGCAGGTCCGGGACAGGGTACTTCTTC. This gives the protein CASRSGTGYFF.

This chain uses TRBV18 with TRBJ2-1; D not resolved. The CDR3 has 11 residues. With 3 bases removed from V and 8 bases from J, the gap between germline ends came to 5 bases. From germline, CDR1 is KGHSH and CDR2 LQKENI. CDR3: CASSPLDEQFF. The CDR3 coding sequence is TGTGCCAGCTCACCTTTAGATGAGCAGTTCTTC.

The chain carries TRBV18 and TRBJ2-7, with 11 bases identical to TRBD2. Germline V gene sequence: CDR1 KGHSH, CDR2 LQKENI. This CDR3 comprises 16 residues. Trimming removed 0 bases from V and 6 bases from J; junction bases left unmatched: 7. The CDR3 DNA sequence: TGTGCCAGCTCACCACCGAACTTACTAGCGGGAGTCGAGCAGTACTTC. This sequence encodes CASSPPNLLAGVEQYF.

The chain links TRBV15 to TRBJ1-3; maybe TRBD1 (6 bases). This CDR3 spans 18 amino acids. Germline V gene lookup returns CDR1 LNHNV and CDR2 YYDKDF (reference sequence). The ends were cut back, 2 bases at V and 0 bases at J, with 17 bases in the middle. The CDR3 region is CATSRLPQGPSSGNTIYF. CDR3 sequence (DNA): TGTGCCACCAGCAGACTCCCCCAGGGGCCCTCCTCTGGAAACACCATATATTTT.

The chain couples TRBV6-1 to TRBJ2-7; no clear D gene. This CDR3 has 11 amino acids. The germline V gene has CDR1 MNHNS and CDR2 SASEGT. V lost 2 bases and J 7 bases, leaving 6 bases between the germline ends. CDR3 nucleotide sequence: TGTGCCAGCAGTGAATTTCAGGAGCAGTACTTC. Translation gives CASSEFQEQYF.

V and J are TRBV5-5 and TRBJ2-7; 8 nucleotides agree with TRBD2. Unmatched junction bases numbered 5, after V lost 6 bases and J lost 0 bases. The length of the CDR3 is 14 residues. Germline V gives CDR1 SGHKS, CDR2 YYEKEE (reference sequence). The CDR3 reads CASTLSGSSYEQYF. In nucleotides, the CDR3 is TGTGCCAGCACCCTAAGCGGGAGCTCCTACGAGCAGTACTTC. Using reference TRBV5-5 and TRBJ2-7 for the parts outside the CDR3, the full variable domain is DAGVTQSPTHLIKTRGQQVTLRCSPISGHKSVSWYQQVLGQGPQFIFQYYEKEERGRGNFPDRFSARQFPNYSSELNVNALLLGDSALYLCASTLSGSSYEQYFGPGTRLTVT.

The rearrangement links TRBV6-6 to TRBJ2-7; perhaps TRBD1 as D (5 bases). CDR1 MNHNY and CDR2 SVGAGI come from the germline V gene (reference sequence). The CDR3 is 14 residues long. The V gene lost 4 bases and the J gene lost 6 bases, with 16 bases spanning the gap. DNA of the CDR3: TGTGCCAGCAGTTTGACCATTCAGGGAAGCGAGCAGTACTTC. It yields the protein CASSLTIQGSEQYF.

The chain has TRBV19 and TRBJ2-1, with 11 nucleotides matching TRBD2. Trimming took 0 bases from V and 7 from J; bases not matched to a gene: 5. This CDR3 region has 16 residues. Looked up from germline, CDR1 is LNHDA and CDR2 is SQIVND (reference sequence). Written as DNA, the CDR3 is TGTGCCAGTAGTATAGATCTAACTAGCGGGAGAAATGAGCAGTTCTTC. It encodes CASSIDLTSGRNEQFF.

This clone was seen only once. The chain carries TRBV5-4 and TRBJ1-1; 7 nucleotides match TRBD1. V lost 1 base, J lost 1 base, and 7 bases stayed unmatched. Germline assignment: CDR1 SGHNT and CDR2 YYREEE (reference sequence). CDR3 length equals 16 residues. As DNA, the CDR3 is TGTGCCAGCAGCTTGAGAAGGACAGGCCCGAACACTGAAGCTTTCTTT. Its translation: CASSLRRTGPNTEAFF.

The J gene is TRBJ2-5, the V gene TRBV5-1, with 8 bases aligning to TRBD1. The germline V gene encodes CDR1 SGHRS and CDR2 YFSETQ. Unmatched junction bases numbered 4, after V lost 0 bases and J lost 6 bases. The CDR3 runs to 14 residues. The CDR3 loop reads CASSLDRGAKTQYF. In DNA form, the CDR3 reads TGCGCCAGCAGCTTGGACAGGGGGGCGAAGACCCAGTACTTC.

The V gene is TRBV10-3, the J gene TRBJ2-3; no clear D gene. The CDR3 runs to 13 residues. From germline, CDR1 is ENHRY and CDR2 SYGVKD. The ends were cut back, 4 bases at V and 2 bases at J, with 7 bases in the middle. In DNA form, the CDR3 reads TGTGCCATCAGTGGGCCAAACACAGATACGCAGTATTTT. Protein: CAISGPNTDTQYF.

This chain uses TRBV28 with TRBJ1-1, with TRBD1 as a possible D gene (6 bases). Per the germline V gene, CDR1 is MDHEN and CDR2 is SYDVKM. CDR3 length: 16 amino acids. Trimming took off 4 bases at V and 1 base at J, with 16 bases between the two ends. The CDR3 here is CASSSYSGGGNTEAFF. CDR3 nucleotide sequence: TGTGCCAGCAGTTCCTACTCCGGGGGCGGGAACACTGAAGCTTTCTTT.